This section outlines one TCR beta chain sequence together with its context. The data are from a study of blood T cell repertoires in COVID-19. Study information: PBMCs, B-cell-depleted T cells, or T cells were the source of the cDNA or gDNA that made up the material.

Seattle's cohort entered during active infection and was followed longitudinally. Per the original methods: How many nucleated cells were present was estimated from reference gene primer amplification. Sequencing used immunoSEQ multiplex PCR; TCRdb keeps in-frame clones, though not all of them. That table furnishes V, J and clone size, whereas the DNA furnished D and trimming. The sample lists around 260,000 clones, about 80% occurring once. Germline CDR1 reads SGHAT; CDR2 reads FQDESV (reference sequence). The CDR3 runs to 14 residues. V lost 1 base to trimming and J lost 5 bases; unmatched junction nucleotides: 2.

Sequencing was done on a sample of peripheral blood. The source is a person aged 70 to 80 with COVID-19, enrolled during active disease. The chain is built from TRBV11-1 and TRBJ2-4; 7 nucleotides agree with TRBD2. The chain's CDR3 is CASSLGGSENIQYF. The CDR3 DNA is TGTGCCAGCAGCTTAGGCGGGAGTGAAAACATTCAGTACTTC.